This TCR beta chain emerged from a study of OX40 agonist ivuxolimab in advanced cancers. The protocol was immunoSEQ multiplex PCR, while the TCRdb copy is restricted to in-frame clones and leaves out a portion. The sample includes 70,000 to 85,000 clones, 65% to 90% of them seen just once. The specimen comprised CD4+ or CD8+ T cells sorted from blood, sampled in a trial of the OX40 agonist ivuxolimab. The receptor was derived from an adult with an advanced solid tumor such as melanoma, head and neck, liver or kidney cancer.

CDR3 coding DNA: TGTGCCAGCAAATTCTGGGCAGGGGAGCAAGAGCAGTACTTC. Protein sequence: CASKFWAGEQEQYF. The rearrangement joins TRBV28 to TRBJ2-7; D might be TRBD1 (6 bases). V gave up 7 bases and J gave up 7 bases, with 20 bases separating them. CDR1 and CDR2 (germline): MDHEN, SYDVKM. The CDR3 loop spans 14 amino acids.